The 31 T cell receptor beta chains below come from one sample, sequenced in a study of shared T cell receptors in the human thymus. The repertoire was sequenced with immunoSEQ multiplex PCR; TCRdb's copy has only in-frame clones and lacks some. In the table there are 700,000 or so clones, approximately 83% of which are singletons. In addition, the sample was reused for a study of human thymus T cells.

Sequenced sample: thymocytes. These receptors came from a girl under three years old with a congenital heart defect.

CDR3 nucleotide sequence: TGTGCCAGCAGCTTACCGGGACAGGGTTTCTACGAGCAGTACTTC. Encoded protein: CASSLPGQGFYEQYF. The J gene is TRBJ2-7, the V gene TRBV28; 9 nucleotides align to TRBD1. Trimming at V came to 6 bases and at J to 3 bases, leaving 9 bases not matched to a gene. The germline V gene encodes CDR1 MDHEN and CDR2 SYDVKM. The CDR3 length is 15 residues.

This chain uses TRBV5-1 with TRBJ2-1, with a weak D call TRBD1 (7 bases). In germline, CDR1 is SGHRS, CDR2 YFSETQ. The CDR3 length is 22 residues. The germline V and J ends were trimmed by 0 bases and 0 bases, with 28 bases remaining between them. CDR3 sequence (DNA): TGCGCCAGCAGCTTGGCCAACAGGGGACGGGGGCTGTTAGTAAGCTCCTACAATGAGCAGTTCTTC. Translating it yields CASSLANRGRGLLVSSYNEQFF. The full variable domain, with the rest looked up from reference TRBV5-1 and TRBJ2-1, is KAGVTQTPRYLIKTRGQQVTLSCSPISGHRSVSWYQQTPGQGLQFLFEYFSETQRNKGNFPGRFSGRQFSNSRSEMNVSTLELGDSALYLCASSLANRGRGLLVSSYNEQFFGPGTRLTVL.

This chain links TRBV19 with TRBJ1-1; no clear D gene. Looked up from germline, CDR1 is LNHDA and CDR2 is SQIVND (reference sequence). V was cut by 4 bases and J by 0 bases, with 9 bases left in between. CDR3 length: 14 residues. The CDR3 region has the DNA TGTGCCAGTAGTAACAGCTTAATGAACACTGAAGCTTTCTTT. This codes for CASSNSLMNTEAFF.

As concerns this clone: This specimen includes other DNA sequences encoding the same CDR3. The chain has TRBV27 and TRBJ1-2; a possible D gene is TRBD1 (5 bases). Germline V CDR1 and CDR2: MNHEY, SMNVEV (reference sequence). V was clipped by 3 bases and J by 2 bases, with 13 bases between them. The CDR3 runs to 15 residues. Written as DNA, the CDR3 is TGTGCCAGCAGTTTGGGCCCAGGGCCAAACTATGGCTACACCTTC. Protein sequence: CASSLGPGPNYGYTF.

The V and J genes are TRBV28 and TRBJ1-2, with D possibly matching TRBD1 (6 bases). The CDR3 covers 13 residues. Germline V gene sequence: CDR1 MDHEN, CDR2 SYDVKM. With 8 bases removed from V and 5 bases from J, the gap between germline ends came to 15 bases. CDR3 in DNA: TGTGCCAGCTCACCCCCCAGGGGTTATGGCTACACCTTC. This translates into CASSPPRGYGYTF.

In DNA form, the CDR3 reads TGTGCCAGCAGCGCACGGGGGGCGGGGGGAGATACGCAGTATTTT. Its protein is CASSARGAGGDTQYF. This chain joins TRBV9 and TRBJ2-3; 8 bases align to TRBD2. Germline V gene lookup returns CDR1 SGDLS and CDR2 YYNGEE. J lost 5 bases, V lost 3 bases, and 8 bases had no gene match. This CDR3 has 15 amino acids.

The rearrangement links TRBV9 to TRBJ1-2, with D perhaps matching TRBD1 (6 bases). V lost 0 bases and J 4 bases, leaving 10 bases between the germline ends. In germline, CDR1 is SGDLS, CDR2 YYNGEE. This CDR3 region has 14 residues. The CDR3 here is CASSVGGHRYGYTF. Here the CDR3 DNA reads TGTGCCAGCAGCGTAGGGGGGCATCGCTATGGCTACACCTTC.

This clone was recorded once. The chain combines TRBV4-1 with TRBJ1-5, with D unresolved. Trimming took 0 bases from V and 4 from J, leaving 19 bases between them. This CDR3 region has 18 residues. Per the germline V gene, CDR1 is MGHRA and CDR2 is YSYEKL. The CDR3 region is CASSQDGVRHEFNQPQHF. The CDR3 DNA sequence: TGCGCCAGCAGCCAAGATGGTGTACGACACGAATTTAATCAGCCCCAGCATTTT.

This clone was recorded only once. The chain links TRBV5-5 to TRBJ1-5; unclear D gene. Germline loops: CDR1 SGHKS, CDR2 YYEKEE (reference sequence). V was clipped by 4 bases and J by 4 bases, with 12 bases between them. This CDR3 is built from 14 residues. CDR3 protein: CASSPRERNQPQHF. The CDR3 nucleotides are TGTGCCAGCAGCCCGCGGGAGAGGAATCAGCCCCAGCATTTT.

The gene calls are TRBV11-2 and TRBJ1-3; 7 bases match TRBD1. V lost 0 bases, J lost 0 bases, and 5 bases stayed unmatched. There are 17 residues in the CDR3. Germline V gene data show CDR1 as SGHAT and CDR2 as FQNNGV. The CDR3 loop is CASSLDIRDSSGNTIYF. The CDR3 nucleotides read TGTGCCAGCAGCTTAGACATCCGGGACAGCTCTGGAAACACCATATATTTT.

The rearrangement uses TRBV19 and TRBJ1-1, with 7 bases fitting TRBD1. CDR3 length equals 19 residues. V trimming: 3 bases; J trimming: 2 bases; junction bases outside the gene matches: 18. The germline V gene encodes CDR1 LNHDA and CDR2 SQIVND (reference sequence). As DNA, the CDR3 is TGTGCCAGTAGTATTGACGCCGCGGACAGGATAATGCCAAACACTGAAGCTTTCTTT. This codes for CASSIDAADRIMPNTEAFF.

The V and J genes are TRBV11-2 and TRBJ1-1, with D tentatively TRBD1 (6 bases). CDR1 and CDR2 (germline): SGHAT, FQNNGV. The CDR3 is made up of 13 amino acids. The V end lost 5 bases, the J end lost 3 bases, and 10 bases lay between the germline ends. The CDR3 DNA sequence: TGTGCCAGCAGCCAGGACAGCGACACTGAAGCTTTCTTT. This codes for CASSQDSDTEAFF.

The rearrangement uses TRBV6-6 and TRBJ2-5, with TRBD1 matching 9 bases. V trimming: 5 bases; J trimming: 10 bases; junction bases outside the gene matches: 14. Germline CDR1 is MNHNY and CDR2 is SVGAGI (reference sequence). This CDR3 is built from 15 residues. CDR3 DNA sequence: TGTGCCAGCAGTCACCGGCACCGGACAGGGGTGGACCAGTACTTC. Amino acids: CASSHRHRTGVDQYF.

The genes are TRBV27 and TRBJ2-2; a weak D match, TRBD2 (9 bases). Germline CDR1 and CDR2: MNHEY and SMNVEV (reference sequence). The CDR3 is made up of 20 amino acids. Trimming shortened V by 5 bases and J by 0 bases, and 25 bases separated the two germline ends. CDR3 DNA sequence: TGTGCCAGCAGTAGGCGGGGGGGACAGGATCGTAGCGCGAACACCGGGGAGCTGTTTTTT. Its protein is CASSRRGGQDRSANTGELFF.

This CDR3 is CASSPGLAGTYLSYNEQFF. Written as DNA, the CDR3 is TGTGCCAGCAGCCCCGGACTAGCGGGGACCTACCTTTCCTACAATGAGCAGTTCTTC. This chain links TRBV7-6 with TRBJ2-1; 12 bases fit TRBD2. The CDR3 is made up of 19 amino acids. Germline assignment: CDR1 SGHVS and CDR2 FNYEAQ. Trimming at V came to 5 bases and at J to 1 base, leaving 12 bases not matched to a gene.

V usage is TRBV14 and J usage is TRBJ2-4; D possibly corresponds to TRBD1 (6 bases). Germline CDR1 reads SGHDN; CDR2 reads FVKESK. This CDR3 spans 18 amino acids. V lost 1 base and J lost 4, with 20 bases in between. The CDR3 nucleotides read TGTGCCAGCAGCCAAGGTTCAGAGAGGGGGAGAGGAAAAAACATTCAGTACTTC. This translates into CASSQGSERGRGKNIQYF.

The CDR3 DNA sequence: TGCGCCAGCAGCCAAGTGGCAGGGTCTGGTGGCTACACCTTC. Translated: CASSQVAGSGGYTF. This chain links TRBV4-1 with TRBJ1-2; D is possibly TRBD1 (5 bases). The CDR3 consists of 14 residues. In germline, CDR1 is MGHRA, CDR2 YSYEKL. The ends were cut back, 1 base at V and 7 bases at J, with 13 bases in the middle.

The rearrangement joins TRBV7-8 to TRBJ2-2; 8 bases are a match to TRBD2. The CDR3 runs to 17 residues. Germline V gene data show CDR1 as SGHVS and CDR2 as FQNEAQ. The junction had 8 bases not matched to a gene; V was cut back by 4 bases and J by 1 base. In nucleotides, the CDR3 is TGTGCCAGCAGCTGTCTGGGGGCGGGGGGGAACACCGGGGAGCTGTTTTTT. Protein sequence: CASSCLGAGGNTGELFF. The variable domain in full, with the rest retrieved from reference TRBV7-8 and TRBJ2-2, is GAGVSQSPRYKVAKRGQDVALRCDPISGHVSLFWYQQALGQGPEFLTYFQNEAQLDKSGLPSDRFFAERPEGSVSTLKIQRTQQEDSAVYLCASSCLGAGGNTGELFFGEGSRLTVL.

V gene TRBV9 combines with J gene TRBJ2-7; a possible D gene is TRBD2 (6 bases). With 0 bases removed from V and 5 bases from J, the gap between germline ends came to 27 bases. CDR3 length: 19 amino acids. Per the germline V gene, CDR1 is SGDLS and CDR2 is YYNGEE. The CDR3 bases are TGTGCCAGCAGCGTAGCTAGGAATCCGTTAGAGGGGAGGTTCGACGAGCAGTACTTC. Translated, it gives CASSVARNPLEGRFDEQYF. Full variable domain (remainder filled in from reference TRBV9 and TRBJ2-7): DSGVTQTPKHLITATGQRVTLRCSPRSGDLSVYWYQQSLDQGLQFLIQYYNGEERAKGNILERFSAQQFPDLHSELNLSSLELGDSALYFCASSVARNPLEGRFDEQYFGPGTRLTVT.

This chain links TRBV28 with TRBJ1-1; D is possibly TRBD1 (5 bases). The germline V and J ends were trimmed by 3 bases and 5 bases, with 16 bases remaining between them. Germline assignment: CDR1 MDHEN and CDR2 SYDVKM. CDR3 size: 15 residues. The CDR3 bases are TGTGCCAGCAGTTTGGGGGGGTTGGGGATTACTGAAGCTTTCTTT. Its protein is CASSLGGLGITEAFF.

The CDR3 DNA is TGTGCCAGCAGCGGTAGTAGGGGCTTAAATGAGCAGTTCTTC. It encodes CASSGSRGLNEQFF. The chain has TRBV7-2 and TRBJ2-1; D perhaps matches TRBD1 (5 bases). With 5 bases removed from V and 7 bases from J, the gap between germline ends came to 15 bases. Germline V gives CDR1 SGHTA, CDR2 FQGNSA. The CDR3 consists of 14 residues.

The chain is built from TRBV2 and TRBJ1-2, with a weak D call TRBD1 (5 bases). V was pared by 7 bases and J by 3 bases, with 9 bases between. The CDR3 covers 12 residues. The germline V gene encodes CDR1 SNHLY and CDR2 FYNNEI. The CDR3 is CASKDSDYGYTF. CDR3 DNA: TGTGCCAGCAAAGACAGTGACTATGGCTACACCTTC.

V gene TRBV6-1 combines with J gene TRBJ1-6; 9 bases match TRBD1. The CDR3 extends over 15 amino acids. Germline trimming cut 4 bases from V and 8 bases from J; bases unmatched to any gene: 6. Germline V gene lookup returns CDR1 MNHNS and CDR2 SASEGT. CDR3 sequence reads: CASSATGGTDSPLHF. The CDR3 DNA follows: TGTGCCAGCAGTGCGACAGGGGGTACGGATTCACCCCTCCACTTT.

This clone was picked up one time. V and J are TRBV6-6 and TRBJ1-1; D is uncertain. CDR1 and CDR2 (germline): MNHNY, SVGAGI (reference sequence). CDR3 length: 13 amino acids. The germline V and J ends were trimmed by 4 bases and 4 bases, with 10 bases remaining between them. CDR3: CASSCRGGTEAFF. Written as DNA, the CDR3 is TGTGCCAGCAGTTGCAGAGGCGGCACTGAAGCTTTCTTT.

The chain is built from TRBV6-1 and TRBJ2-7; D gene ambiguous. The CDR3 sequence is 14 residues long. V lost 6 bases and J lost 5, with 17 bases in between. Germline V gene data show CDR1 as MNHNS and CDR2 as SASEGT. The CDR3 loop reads CASRVDIRYDEQYF. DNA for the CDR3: TGTGCCAGCAGGGTAGACATAAGATACGACGAGCAGTACTTC.

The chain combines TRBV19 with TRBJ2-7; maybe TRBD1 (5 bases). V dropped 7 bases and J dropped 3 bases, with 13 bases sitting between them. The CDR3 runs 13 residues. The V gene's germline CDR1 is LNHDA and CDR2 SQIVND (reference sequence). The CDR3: CASTSDSHYEQYF. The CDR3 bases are TGTGCCAGTACCTCAGACAGTCACTACGAGCAGTACTTC.

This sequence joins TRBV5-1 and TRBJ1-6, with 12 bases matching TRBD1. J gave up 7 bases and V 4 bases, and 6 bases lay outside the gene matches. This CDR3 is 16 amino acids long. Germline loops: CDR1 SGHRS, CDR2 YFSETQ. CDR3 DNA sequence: TGCGCCAGCAGCAAGGGACAGGGGGCATGGAATTCACCCCTCCACTTT. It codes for CASSKGQGAWNSPLHF.

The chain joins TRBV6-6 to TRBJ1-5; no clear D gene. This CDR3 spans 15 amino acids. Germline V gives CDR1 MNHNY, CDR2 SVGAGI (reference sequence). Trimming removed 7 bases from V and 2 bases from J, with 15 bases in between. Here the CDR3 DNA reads TGTGCCAGCAATACGGCGGGCGTGGGCAATCAGCCCCAGCATTTT. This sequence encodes CASNTAGVGNQPQHF.

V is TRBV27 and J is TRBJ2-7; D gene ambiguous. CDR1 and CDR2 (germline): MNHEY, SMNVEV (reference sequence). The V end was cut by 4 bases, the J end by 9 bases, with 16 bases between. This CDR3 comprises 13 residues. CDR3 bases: TGTGCCAGCAGTTCCCACCCCCTACGAGTGCAGTACTTC. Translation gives CASSSHPLRVQYF.

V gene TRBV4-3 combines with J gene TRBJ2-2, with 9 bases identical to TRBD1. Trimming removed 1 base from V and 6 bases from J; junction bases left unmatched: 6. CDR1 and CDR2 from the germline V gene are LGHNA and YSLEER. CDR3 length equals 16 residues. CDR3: CASSQARQGEPGELFF. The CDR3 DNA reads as TGCGCCAGCAGCCAAGCCAGACAGGGGGAACCCGGGGAGCTGTTTTTT.

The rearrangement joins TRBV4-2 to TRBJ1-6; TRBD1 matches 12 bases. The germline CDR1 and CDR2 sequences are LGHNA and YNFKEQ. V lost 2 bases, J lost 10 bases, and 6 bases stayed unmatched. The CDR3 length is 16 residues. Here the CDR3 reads CASSQSRDRGRSPLHF. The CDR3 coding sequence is TGTGCCAGCAGCCAAAGCCGGGACAGGGGGCGATCACCCCTCCACTTT.